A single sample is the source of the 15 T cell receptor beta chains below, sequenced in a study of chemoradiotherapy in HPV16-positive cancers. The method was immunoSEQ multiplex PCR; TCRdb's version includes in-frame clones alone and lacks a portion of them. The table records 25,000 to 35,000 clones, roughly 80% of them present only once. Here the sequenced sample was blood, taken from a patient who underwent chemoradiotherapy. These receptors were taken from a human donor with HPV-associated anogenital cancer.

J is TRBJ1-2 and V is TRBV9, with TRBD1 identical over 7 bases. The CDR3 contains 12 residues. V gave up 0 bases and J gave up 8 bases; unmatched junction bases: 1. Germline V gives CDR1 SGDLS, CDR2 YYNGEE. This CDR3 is CASSVVGGGYTF. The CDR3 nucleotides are TGTGCCAGCAGCGTAGTAGGGGGCGGCTACACCTTC.

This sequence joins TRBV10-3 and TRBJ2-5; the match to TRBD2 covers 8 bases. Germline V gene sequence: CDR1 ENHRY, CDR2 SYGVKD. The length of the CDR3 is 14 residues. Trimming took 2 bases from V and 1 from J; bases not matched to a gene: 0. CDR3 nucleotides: TGTGCCATCAGTGAGCGGGGGGGCCAAGAGACCCAGTACTTC. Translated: CAISERGGQETQYF.

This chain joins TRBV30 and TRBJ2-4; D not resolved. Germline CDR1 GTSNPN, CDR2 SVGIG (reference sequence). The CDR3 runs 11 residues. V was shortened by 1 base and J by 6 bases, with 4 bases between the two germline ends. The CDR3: CAWSAGNIQYF. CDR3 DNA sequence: TGTGCCTGGAGTGCGGGAAACATTCAGTACTTC.

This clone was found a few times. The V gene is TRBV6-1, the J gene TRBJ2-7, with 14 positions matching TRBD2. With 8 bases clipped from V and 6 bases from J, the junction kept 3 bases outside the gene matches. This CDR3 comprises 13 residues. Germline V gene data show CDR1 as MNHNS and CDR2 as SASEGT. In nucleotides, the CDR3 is TGTGCCAGCGCGACTAGCGGGGGGGCCGAGCAGTACGTC. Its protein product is CASATSGGAEQYV.

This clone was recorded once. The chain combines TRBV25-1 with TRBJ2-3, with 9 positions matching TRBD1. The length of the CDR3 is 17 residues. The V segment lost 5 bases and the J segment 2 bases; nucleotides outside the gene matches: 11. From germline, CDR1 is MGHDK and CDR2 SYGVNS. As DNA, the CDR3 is TGTGCCAGCAGTATAACCGGGACAGGGCTAAACACAGATACGCAGTATTTT. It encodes CASSITGTGLNTDTQYF.

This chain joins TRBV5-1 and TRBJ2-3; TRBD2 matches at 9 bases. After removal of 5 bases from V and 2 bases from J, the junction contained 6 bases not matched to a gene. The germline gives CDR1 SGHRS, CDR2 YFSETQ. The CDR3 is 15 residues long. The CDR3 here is CASRAGGLDTDTQYF. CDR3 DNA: TGCGCCAGCAGGGCGGGGGGGCTCGACACAGATACGCAGTATTTT.

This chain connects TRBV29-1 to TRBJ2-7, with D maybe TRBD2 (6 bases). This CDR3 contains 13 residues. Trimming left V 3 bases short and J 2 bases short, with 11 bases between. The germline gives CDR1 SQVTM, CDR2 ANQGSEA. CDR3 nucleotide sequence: TGCAGCGTTGAGGCCGGGGGACCCTACGAGCAGTACTTC. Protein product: CSVEAGGPYEQYF.

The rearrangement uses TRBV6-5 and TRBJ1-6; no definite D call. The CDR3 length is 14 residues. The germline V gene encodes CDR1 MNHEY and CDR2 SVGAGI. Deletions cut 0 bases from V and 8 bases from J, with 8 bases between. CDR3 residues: CASSYSTLDSPLHF. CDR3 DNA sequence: TGTGCCAGCAGTTACTCTACGCTTGATTCACCCCTCCACTTT.

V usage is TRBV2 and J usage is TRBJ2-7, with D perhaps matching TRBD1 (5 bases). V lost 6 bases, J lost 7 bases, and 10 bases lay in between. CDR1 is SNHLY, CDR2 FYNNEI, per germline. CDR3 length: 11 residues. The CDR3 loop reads CASSAGLEQYV. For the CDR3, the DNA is TGTGCCAGCAGCGCAGGGTTAGAGCAGTACGTC.

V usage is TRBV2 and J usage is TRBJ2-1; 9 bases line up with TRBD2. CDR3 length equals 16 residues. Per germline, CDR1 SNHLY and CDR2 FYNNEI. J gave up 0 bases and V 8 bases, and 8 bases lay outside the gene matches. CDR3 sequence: CASETRLAASYNEQFF. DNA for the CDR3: TGTGCCAGCGAAACCCGACTAGCGGCCTCCTACAATGAGCAGTTCTTC.

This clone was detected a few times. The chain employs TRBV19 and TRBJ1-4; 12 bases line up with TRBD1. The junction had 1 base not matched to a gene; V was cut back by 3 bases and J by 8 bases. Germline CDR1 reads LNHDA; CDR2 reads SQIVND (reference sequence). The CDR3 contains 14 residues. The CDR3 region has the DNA TGTGCCAGTAGTATCGGGACAGGGGGCGAAAAACTGTTTTTT. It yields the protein CASSIGTGGEKLFF.

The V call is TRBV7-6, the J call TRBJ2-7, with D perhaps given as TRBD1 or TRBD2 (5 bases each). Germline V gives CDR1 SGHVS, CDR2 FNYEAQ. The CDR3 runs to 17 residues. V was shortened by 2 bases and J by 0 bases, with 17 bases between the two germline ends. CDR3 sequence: CASSLNNRDAVSYEQYF. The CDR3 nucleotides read TGTGCCAGCAGCTTAAACAACCGGGACGCAGTCTCCTACGAGCAGTACTTC.

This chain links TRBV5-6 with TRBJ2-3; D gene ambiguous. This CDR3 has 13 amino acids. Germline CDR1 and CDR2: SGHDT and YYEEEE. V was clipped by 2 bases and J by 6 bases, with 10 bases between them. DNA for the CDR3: TGTGCCAGCAGCTTTCGACGGGCCGATACGCAGTATTTT. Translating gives CASSFRRADTQYF.

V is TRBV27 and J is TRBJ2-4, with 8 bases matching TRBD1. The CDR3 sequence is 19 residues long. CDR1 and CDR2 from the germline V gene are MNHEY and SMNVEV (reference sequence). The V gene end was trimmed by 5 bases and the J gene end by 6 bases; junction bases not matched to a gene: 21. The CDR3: CASSLRPTAGGRGGNIQYF. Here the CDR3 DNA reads TGTGCCAGCAGTCTGCGGCCCACTGCAGGGGGCCGAGGGGGAAACATTCAGTACTTC.

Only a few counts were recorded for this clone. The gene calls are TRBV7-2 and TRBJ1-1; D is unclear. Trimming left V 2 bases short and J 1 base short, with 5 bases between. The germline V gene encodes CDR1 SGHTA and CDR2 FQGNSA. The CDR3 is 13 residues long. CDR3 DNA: TGTGCCAGCAGCTTAAGTAGGAACACTGAAGCTTTCTTT. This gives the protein CASSLSRNTEAFF.